Presented here are 16 T cell receptor beta chains from one specimen sequenced in a study of blood T cells in healthy people across ages. The authors ran a second PCR of about 7 to 11 cycles using a sample-barcoded 5' primer and a J-beta primer mix. TCRdb analysed the 5' RACE reads with MiXCR anew, one entry per CDR3 protein. The sample lists hundreds of thousands of distinct CDR3 sequences, over 40% seen once, with around 30% in the top ten. The material sequenced was blood. The receptors originated from an elderly man in good health.

This clonotype was counted a single time. The chain carries TRBV4-2 and TRBJ1-5; D is ambiguous. Trimming took 1 base from V and 3 from J, leaving 10 bases between them. CDR3 size: 15 residues. Germline-derived CDR1 and CDR2 are LGHNA and YNFKEQ. The CDR3 nucleotides read TGTGCCAGCAGCCAAGCGGGAAATAACAATCAGCCCCAGCATTTT. It yields the protein CASSQAGNNNQPQHF.

Many counts were recorded for this clonotype. The chain is built from TRBV10-3 and TRBJ1-2, with 8 nucleotides matching TRBD1. V shed 3 bases, J shed 7 bases, and the junction held 10 bases outside the gene matches. This CDR3 spans 15 amino acids. Germline assignment: CDR1 ENHRY and CDR2 SYGVKD. CDR3 in amino acids: CAISDLGTGRGGYTF. CDR3 nucleotides: TGTGCCATCAGTGACCTAGGGACAGGTCGTGGTGGCTACACCTTC.

The sample holds a few counts of this clonotype. V usage is TRBV7-3 and J usage is TRBJ2-3, with D possibly TRBD2 on 5 matching bases. This CDR3 comprises 16 residues. Trimming pared 1 base from V and 6 bases from J, leaving 17 bases between. Per the germline V gene, CDR1 is SGHTA and CDR2 is FQGTGA. This CDR3 reads CASSLNPSRVGDTQYF. For the CDR3, the DNA is TGTGCCAGCAGCTTAAACCCTAGCCGGGTCGGGGATACGCAGTATTTT.

This clonotype has just a few counts. The J gene is TRBJ2-5, the V gene TRBV7-2, with 10 bases fitting TRBD2. Germline lookup yields CDR1 SGHTA and CDR2 FQGNSA. CDR3 length: 16 amino acids. Losses at the gene ends were 7 bases for V and 5 bases for J; bases not matched to a gene: 13. The CDR3 bases are TGTGCCAGCACCCTCACTCCGGGACTAGCGACCGAGACCCAGTACTTC. Its protein product is CASTLTPGLATETQYF.

This clonotype has a handful of counts. The chain carries TRBV2 and TRBJ2-1, with 9 nucleotides matching TRBD2. Losses at the gene ends were 8 bases for V and 7 bases for J; bases not matched to a gene: 9. The CDR3 loop spans 14 amino acids. Germline CDR1 is SNHLY and CDR2 is FYNNEI. This CDR3 reads CASHGGRAQNEQFF. The DNA for the CDR3 is TGTGCCAGCCATGGCGGGAGGGCCCAGAATGAGCAGTTCTTC.

V and J are TRBV29-1 and TRBJ1-1; 7 bases match TRBD1. The germline V gene has CDR1 SQVTM and CDR2 ANQGSEA. CDR3 length equals 12 residues. The trim removed 8 bases at V and 4 bases at J, leaving 7 bases unmatched. The CDR3 DNA is TGCAGCACCCGGGACAGCGGCACTGAAGCTTTCTTT. Translation gives CSTRDSGTEAFF.

This clonotype was observed a few times. V usage is TRBV27 and J usage is TRBJ1-1; TRBD1 might be the D (5 bases). V lost 4 bases and J 5 bases, leaving 14 bases between the germline ends. This CDR3 is 14 amino acids long. The germline V gene encodes CDR1 MNHEY and CDR2 SMNVEV (reference sequence). For the CDR3, the DNA is TGTGCCAGCAGTTCCCTAGAGGGGTATACTGAAGCTTTCTTT. This translates into CASSSLEGYTEAFF.

The genes are TRBV27 and TRBJ2-7; 8 bases agree with TRBD1. With V trimmed by 6 bases and J by 4 bases, 8 bases remained unmatched. CDR1 and CDR2 from the germline V gene are MNHEY and SMNVEV (reference sequence). The CDR3 runs to 14 residues. The CDR3 is CASRETGVGYEQYF. The CDR3 DNA reads as TGTGCCAGCAGGGAGACAGGGGTTGGTTACGAGCAGTACTTC.

This clonotype was picked up a small number of times. The chain employs TRBV6-2 or TRBV6-3 and TRBJ2-7, with 8 bases aligning to TRBD1. The germline gives CDR1 MNHEY, CDR2 SVGEGT. This CDR3 region has 15 residues. V gave up 6 bases and J gave up 3 bases; unmatched junction bases: 10. The DNA for the CDR3 is TGTGCCAGCAGCGATCAGACAGGGGAGCTCTACGAGCAGTACTTC. This sequence encodes CASSDQTGELYEQYF.

CDR3 residues: CASSYKQWTGELFF. CDR3 nucleotides: TGTGCCAGCAGTTATAAGCAATGGACCGGGGAGCTGTTTTTT. The gene calls are TRBV6-2 or TRBV6-3 and TRBJ2-2; D unresolved. The CDR3 extends over 14 amino acids. Trimming left V 3 bases short and J 5 bases short, with 10 bases between. Per germline, CDR1 MNHEY and CDR2 SVGEGT.

This clonotype has only a few counts. The CDR3 nucleotides are TGTGCCAGCAGCGGTGCGGCCTCTCGGGAGACCCAGTACTTC. Translation: CASSGAASRETQYF. The chain couples TRBV9 to TRBJ2-5; D ambiguous. The CDR3 is 14 residues long. Per the germline V gene, CDR1 is SGDLS and CDR2 is YYNGEE. V was shortened by 3 bases and J by 5 bases, with 14 bases between the two germline ends.

Details on this clonotype: Germline and junction disagree at one end, which may indicate a read error. The chain has TRBV6-2 or TRBV6-3 and TRBJ1-2; D remains unclear. Germline V gene data show CDR1 as MNHEY and CDR2 as SVGEGT. CDR3 length: 14 residues. CDR3 nucleotide sequence: TGCGCCAGCGGAGAACAGAGCTCTAACTATGGCTACACCTTC. This encodes CASGEQSSNYGYTF.

The J gene is TRBJ2-2, the V gene TRBV20-1; TRBD2 aligns across 7 bases. The CDR3 runs 14 residues. Germline V gives CDR1 DFQATT, CDR2 SNEGSKA (reference sequence). The CDR3 DNA is TGCTCCACTCCACGCGGGGGGAACACCGGGGAGCTGTTTTTT. This codes for CSTPRGGNTGELFF.

This clonotype was detected only a few times. The V gene is TRBV7-2, the J gene TRBJ1-6; D uncertain. Germline V gene lookup returns CDR1 SGHTA and CDR2 FQGNSA. Trimming pared 4 bases from V and 12 bases from J, leaving 10 bases between. This CDR3 comprises 12 residues. In DNA form, the CDR3 reads TGTGCCAGCAGCTCATCTGGTTTACCCCTCCACTTT. As protein: CASSSSGLPLHF.

As concerns this clonotype: One base away lies a much larger clone, so this may be a sequencing read error. As DNA, the CDR3 is TGCGTCAGCAGCCAAATTCGTACAGGGGAAGAGACCCAGTACTTC. It codes for CVSSQIRTGEETQYF. V usage is TRBV4-1 and J usage is TRBJ2-5; TRBD1 matches at 7 bases. Per the germline V gene, CDR1 is MGHRA and CDR2 is YSYEKL. This CDR3 spans 15 amino acids.

This chain connects TRBV18 to TRBJ2-1; D possibly matches TRBD1 or TRBD2 (6 bases each). V lost 0 bases and J lost 9, with 15 bases in between. The CDR3 consists of 15 residues. Per the germline V gene, CDR1 is KGHSH and CDR2 is LQKENI. CDR3 sequence reads: CASSPPVGGGTEQFF. In DNA, the CDR3 is TGTGCCAGCTCACCACCGGTAGGAGGGGGAACTGAGCAGTTCTTC. Using reference TRBV18 and TRBJ2-1 for the parts outside the CDR3, the full variable domain is NAGVMQNPRHLVRRRGQEARLRCSPMKGHSHVYWYRQLPEEGLKFMVYLQKENIIDESGMPKERFSAEFPKEGPSILRIQQVVRGDSAAYFCASSPPVGGGTEQFFGPGTRLTVL.